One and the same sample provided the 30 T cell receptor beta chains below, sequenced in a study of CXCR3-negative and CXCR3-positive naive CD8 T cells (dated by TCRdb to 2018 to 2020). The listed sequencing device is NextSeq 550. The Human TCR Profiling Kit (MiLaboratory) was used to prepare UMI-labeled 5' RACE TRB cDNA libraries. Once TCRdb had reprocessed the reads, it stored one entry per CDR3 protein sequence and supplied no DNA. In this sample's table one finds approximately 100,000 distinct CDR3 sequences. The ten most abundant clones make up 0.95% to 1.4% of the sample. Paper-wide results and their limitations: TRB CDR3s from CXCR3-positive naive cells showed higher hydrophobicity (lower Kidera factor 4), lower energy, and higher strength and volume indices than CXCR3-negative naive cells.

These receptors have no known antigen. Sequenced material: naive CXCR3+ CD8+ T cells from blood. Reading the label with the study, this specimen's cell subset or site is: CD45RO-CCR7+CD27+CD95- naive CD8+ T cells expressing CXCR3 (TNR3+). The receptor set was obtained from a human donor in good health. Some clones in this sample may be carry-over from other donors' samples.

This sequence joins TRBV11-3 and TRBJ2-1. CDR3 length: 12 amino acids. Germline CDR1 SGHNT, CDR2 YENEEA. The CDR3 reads CASSPDHNEQFF.

This CDR3 reads CASEGDYTEAFF. This rearrangement joins TRBV11-3 to TRBJ1-1; TCRdb's D call of TRBD1 is untestable without DNA. This CDR3 contains 12 residues. Germline V lookup: CDR1 SGHNT, CDR2 YENEEA.

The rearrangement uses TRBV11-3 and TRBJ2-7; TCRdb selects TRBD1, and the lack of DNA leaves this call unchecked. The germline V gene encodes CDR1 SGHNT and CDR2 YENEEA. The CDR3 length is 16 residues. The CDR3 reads CASSLLGLQEDYEQYF.

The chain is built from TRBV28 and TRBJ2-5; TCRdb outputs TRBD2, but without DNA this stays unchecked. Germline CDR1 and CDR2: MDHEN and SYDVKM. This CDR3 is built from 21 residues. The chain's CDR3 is CASSQEDGQVSSGGQAETQYF.

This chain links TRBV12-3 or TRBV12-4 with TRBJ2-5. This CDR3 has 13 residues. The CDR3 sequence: CASRSGSQETQYF.

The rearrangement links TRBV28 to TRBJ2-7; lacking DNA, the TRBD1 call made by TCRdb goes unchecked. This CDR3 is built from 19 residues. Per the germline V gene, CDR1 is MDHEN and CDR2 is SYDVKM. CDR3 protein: CASSFKGRSRGIEYYEQYF.

CDR3 loop: CSVGTENIQYF. V and J are TRBV29-1 and TRBJ2-4; the D call from TCRdb, TRBD1, cannot be confirmed without DNA. The germline V gene encodes CDR1 SQVTM and CDR2 ANQGSEA. This CDR3 has 11 amino acids.

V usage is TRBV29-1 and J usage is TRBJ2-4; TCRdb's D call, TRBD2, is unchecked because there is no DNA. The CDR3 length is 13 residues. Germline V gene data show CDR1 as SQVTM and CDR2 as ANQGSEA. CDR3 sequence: CSVPGTSGGAGYF.

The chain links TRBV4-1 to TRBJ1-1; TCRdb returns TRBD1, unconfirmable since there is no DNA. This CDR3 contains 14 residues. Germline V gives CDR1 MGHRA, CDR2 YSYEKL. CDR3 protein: CASSRRGGSTEAFF.

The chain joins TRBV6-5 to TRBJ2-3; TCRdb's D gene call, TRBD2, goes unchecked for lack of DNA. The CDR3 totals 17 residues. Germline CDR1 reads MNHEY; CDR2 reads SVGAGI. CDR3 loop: CASSSQTGDYLTDTQYF.

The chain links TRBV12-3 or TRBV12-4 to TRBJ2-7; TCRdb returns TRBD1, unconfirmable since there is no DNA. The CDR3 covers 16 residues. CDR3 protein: CASSQTGTRASYEQYF.

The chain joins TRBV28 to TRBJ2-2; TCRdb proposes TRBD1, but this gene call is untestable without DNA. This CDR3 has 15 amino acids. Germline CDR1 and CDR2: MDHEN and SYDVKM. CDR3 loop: CASSMQGALTGELFF.

CDR3 loop: CAISEPGGYYEQYF. The chain combines TRBV10-3 with TRBJ2-7; TCRdb's D call of TRBD2 is untestable without DNA. CDR1 is ENHRY, CDR2 SYGVKD, per germline. The length of the CDR3 is 14 residues.

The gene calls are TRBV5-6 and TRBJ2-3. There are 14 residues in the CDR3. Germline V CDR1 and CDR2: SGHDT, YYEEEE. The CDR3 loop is CASSLGSGTDTQYF.

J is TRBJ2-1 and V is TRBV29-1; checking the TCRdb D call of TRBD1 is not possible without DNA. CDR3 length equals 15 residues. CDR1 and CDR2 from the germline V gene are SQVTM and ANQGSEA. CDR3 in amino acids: CSVEPKGQFFDEQFF.

CDR3 in amino acids: CASRLPRTVVF. The chain employs TRBV12-2 and TRBJ1-4; absent DNA, TCRdb's TRBD1 call cannot be checked. TRBV12-2 is recorded as a pseudogene. The CDR3 runs to 11 residues.

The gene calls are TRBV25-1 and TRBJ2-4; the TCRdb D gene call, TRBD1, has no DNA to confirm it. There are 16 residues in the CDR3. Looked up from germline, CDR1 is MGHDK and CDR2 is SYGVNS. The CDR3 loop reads CASIFGGVNVKNIQYF.

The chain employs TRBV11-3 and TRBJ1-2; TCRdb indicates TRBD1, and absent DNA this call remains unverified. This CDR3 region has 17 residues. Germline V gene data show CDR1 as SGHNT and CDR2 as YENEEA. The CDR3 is CASSARRGDGPNYGYTF.

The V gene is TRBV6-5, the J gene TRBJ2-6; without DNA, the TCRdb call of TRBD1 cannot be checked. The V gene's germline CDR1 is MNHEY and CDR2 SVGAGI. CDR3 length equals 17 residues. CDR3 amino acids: CASSYSQGYGGANVLTF.

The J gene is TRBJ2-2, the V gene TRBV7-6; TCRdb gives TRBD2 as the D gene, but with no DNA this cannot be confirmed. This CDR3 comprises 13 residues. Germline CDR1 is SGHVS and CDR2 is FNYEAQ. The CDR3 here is CASRTLDSGELFF.

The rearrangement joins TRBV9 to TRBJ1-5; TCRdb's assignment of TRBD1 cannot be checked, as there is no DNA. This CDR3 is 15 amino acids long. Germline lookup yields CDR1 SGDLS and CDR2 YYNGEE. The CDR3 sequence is CASSVDPGLDQPQHF.

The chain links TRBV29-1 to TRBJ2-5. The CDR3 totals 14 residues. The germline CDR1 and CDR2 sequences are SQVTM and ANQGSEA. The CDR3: CSVEDLTPRETQYF.

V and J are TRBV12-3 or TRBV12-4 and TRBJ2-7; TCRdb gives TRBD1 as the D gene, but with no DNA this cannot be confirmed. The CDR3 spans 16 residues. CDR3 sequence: CASSFTPGQTIYEQYF.

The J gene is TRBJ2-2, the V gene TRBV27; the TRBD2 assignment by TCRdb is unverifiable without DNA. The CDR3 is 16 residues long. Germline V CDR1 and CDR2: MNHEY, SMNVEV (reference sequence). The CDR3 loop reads CASSLGTAPNTGELFF.

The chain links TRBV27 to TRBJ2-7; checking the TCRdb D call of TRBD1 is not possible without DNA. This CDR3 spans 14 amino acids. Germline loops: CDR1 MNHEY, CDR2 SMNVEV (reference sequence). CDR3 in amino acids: CASSPSTVPYEQYF.

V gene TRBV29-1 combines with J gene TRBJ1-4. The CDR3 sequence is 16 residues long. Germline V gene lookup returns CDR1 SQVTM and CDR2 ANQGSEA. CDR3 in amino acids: CSVAPATPRSNEKLFF.

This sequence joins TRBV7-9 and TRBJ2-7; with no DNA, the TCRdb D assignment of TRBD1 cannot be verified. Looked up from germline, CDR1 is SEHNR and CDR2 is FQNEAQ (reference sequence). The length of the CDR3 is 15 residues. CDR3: CASSGRDSSSYEQYF. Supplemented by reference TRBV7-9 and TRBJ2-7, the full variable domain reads DTGVSQNPRHKITKRGQNVTFRCDPISEHNRLYWYRQTLGQGPEFLTYFQNEAQLEKSRLLSDRFSAERPKGSFSTLEIQRTEQGDSAMYLCASSGRDSSSYEQYFGPGTRLTVT.

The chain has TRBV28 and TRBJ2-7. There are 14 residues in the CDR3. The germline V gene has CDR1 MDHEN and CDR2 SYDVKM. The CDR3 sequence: CASSTMRIQLEQYF.

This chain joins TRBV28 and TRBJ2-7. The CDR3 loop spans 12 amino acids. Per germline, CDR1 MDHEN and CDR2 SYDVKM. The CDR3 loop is CASTEGPYEQYF.

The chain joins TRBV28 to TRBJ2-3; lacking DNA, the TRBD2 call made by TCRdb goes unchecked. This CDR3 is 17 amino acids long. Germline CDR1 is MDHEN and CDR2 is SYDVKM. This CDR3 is CASTEGATSGGIDTQYF. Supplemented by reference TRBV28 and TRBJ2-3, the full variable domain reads DVKVTQSSRYLVKRTGEKVFLECVQDMDHENMFWYRQDPGLGLRLIYFSYDVKMKEKGDIPEGYSVSREKKERFSLILESASTNQTSMYLCASTEGATSGGIDTQYFGPGTRLTVL.